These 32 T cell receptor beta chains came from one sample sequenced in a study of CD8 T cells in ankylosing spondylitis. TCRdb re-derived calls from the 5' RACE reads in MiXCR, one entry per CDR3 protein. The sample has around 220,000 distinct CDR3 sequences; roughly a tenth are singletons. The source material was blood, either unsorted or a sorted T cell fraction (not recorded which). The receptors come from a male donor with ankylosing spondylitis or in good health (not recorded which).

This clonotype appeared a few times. The CDR3: CASSPIVGRDTEAFF. The DNA for the CDR3 is TGTGCCAGCTCACCAATTGTCGGTAGAGACACTGAAGCTTTCTTT. The V call is TRBV18, the J call TRBJ1-1; D remains unclear. Trimming took off 2 bases at V and 3 bases at J, with 13 bases between the two ends. CDR1 KGHSH and CDR2 LQKENI come from the germline V gene. CDR3 length: 15 residues.

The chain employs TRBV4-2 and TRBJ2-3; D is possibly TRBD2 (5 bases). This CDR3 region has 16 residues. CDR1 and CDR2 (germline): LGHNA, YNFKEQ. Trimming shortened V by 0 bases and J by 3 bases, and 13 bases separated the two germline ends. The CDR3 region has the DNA TGTGCCAGCAGCCAAGAGGACCCCGGCGGGACAGATACGCAGTATTTT. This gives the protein CASSQEDPGGTDTQYF.

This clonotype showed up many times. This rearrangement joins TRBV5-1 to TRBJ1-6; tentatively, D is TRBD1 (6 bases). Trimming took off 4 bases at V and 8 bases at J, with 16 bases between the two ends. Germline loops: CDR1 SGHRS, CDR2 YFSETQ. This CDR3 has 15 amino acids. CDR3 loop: CASSPEGGSDSPLHF. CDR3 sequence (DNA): TGCGCCAGCAGCCCCGAGGGGGGTTCAGATTCACCCCTCCACTTT.

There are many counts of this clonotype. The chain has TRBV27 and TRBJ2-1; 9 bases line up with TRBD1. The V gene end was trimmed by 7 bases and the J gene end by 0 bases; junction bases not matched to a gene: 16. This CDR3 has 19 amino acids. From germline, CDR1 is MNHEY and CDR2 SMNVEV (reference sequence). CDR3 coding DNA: TGTGCCAGCACTTTCACTTTAGGGACAGGGCCCAGCTCCTACAATGAGCAGTTCTTC. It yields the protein CASTFTLGTGPSSYNEQFF.

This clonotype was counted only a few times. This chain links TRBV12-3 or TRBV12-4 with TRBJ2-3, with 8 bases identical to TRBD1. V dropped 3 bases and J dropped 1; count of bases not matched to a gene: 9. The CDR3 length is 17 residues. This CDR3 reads CASSFFPLTGGTDTQYF. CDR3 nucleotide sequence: TGTGCCAGCAGTTTTTTTCCCCTGACAGGGGGCACAGATACGCAGTATTTT.

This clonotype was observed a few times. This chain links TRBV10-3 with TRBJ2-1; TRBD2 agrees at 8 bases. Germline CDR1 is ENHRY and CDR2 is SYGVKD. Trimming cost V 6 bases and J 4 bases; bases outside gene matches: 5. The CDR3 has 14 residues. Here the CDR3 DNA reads TGTGCCATCAGCCCCAGCGGGAGTTACAATGAGCAGTTCTTC. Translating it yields CAISPSGSYNEQFF.

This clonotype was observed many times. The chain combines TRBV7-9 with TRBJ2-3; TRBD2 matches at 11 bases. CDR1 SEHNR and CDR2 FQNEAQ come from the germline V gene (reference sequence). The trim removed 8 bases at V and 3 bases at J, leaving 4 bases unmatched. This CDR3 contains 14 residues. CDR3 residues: CASLAGGRTDTQYF. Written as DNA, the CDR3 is TGTGCCAGCCTAGCGGGGGGTAGGACAGATACGCAGTATTTT.

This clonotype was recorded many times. Here the CDR3 reads CASSLAVGHTEYF. In DNA, the CDR3 is TGTGCCAGCAGCTTAGCCGTGGGACACACTGAGTACTTC. The chain carries TRBV7-9 and TRBJ2-7; TRBD1 is a possible D gene (6 bases). Per the germline V gene, CDR1 is SEHNR and CDR2 is FQNEAQ (reference sequence). Trimming stripped 0 bases from V and 11 bases from J, with 14 bases between. The CDR3 runs 13 residues.

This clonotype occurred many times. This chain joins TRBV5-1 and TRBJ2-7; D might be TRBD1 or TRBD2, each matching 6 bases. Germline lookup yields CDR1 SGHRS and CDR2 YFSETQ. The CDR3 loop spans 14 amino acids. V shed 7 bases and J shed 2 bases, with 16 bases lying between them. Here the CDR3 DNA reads TGCGCCAGCTCTCGGGGGCGGGAAACCTACGAGCAGTACTTC. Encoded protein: CASSRGRETYEQYF.

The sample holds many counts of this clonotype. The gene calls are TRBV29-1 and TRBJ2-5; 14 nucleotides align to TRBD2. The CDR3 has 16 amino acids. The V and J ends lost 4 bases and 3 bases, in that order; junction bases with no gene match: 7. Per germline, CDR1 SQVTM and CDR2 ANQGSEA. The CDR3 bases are TGCAGCGTTGGGGGACTAGCGGGGGCCTCCAAAGAGACCCAGTACTTC. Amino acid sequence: CSVGGLAGASKETQYF.

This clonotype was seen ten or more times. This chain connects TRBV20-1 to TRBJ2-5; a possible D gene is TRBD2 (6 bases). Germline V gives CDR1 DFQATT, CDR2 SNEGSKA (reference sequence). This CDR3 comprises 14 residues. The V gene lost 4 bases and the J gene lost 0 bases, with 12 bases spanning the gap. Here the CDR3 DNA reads TGCAGTGCTACCGTTAGCGGAGACCAAGAGACCCAGTACTTC. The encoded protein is CSATVSGDQETQYF.

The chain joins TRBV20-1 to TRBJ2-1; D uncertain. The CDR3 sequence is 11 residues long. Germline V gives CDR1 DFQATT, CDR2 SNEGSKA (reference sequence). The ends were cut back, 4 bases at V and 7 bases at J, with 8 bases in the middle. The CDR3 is CSAKVGNEQFF. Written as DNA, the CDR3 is TGCAGTGCTAAGGTGGGGAATGAGCAGTTCTTC.

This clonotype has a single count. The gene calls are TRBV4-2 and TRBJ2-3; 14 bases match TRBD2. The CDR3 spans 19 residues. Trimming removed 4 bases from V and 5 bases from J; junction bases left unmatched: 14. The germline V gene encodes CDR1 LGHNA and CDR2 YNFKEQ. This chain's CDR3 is CASSPILTSGGAWLDTQYF. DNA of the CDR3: TGTGCCAGCAGCCCCATCCTGACTAGCGGGGGGGCTTGGTTAGATACGCAGTATTTT.

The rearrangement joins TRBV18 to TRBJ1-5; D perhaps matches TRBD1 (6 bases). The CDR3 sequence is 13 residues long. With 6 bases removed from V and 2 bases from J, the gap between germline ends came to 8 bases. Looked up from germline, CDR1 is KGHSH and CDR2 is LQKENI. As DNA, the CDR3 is TGTGCCAGCTCCGGACAGCGCAATCAGCCCCAGCATTTT. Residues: CASSGQRNQPQHF.

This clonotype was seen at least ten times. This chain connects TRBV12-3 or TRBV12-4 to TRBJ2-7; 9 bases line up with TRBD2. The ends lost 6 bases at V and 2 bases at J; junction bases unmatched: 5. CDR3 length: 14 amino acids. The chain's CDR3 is CASRPSGDPYEQYF. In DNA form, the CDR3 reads TGTGCCAGCAGACCTAGCGGGGACCCCTACGAGCAGTACTTC.

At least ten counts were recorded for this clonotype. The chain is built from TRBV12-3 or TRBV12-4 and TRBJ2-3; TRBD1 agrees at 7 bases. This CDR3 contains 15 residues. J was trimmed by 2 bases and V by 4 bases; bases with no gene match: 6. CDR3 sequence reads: CASSSPGQTTDTQYF. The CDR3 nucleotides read TGTGCCAGCAGTTCTCCGGGACAGACCACAGATACGCAGTATTTT.

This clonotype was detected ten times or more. The CDR3 is CASSPGATNSPLHF. For the CDR3, the DNA is TGCGCCAGCAGCCCCGGGGCCACAAATTCACCCCTCCACTTT. The chain recombines TRBV4-1 with TRBJ1-6, with D possibly matching TRBD1 (5 bases). V was shortened by 4 bases and J by 7 bases, with 11 bases between the two germline ends. CDR1 is MGHRA and CDR2 is YSYEKL in the germline V gene. This CDR3 is built from 14 residues.

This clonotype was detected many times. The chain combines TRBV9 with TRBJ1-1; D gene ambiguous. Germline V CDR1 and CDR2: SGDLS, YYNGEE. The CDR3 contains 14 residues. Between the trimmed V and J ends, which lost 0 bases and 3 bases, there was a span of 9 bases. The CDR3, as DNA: TGTGCCAGCAGCGTAGCGGGGATTGACACTGAAGCTTTCTTT. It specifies CASSVAGIDTEAFF.

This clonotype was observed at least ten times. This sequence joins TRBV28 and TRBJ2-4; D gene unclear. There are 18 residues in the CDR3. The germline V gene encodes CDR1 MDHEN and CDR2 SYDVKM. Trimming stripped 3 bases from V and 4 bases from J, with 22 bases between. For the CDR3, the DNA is TGTGCCAGCAGTTTCTGGCGAGGCCCATTAACCCTAAAAAACATTCAGTACTTC. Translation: CASSFWRGPLTLKNIQYF.

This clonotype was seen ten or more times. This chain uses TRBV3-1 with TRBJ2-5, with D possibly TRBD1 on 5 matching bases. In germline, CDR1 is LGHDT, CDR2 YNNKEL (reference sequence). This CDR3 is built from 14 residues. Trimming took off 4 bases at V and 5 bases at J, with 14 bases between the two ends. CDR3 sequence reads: CASSPSRVMETQYF. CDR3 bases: TGTGCCAGCAGCCCCTCCAGGGTAATGGAGACCCAGTACTTC.

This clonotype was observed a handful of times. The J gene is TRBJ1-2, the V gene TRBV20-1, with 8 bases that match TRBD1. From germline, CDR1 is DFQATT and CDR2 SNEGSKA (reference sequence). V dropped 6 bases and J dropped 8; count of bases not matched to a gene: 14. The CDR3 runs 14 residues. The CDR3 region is CSAPPATGVGGYTF. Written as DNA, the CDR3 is TGCAGTGCACCCCCTGCGACAGGGGTAGGCGGCTACACCTTC.

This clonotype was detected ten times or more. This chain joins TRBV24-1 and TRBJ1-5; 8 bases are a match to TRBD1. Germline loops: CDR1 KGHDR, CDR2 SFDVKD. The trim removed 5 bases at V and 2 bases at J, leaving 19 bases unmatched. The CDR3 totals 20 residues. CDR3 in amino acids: CATSGSPRQGIVFGNQPQHF. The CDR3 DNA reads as TGTGCCACCAGTGGGTCCCCGAGACAGGGGATTGTATTCGGCAATCAGCCCCAGCATTTT.

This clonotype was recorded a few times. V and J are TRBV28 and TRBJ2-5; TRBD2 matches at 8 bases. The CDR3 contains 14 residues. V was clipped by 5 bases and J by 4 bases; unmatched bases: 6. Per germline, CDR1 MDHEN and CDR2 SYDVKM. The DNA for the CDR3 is TGTGCCAGCAGTGACCCCGGACTAGCAGAGACCCAGTACTTC. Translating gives CASSDPGLAETQYF.

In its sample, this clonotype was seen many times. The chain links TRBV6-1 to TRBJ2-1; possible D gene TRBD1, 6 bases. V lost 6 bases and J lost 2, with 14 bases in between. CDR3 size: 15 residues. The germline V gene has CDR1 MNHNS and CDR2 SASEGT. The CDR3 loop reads CASSDTGYPYNEQFF. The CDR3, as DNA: TGTGCCAGCAGCGACACAGGGTACCCCTACAATGAGCAGTTCTTC.

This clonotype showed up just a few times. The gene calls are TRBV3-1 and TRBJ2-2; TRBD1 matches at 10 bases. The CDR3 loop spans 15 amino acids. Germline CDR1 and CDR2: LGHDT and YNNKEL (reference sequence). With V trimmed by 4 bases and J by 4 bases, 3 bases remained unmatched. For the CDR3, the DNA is TGTGCCAGCAGCCTGGGGACAGGGGCCACCGGGGAGCTGTTTTTT. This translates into CASSLGTGATGELFF.

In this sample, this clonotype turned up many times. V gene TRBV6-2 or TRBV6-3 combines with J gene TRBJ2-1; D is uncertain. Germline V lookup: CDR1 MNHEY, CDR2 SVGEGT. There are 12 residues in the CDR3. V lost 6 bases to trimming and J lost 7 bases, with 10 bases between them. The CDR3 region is CASSQQWNEQFF. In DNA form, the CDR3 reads TGTGCCAGCAGCCAACAGTGGAATGAGCAGTTCTTC.

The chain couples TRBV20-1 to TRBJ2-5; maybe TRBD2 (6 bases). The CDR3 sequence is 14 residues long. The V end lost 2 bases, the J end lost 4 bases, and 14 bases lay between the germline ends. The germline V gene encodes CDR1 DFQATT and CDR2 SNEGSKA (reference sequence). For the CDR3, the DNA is TGCAGTGCTAGACCGTCCGGGGAGGTAGAGACCCAGTACTTC. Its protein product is CSARPSGEVETQYF.

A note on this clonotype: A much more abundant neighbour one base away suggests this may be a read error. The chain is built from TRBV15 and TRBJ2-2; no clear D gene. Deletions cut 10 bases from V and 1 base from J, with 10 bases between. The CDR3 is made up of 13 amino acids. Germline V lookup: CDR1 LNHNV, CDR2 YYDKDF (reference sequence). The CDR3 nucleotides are TGTGCCAACAGTCCAGTGAACACCGGGGAGCTGTTTTTT. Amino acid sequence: CANSPVNTGELFF.

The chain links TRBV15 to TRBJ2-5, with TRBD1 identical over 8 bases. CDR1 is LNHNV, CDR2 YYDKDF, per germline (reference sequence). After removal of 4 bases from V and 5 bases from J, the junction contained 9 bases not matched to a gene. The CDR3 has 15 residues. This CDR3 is CATSTDREFGETQYF. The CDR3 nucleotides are TGTGCCACCAGCACGGACAGGGAGTTTGGGGAGACCCAGTACTTC.

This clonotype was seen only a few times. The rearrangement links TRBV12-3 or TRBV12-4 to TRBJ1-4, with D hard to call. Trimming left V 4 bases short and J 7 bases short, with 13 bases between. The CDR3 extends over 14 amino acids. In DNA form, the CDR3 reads TGTGCCAGCAGTTCTCCCGAGTGGAGTGAAAAACTGTTTTTT. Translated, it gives CASSSPEWSEKLFF.

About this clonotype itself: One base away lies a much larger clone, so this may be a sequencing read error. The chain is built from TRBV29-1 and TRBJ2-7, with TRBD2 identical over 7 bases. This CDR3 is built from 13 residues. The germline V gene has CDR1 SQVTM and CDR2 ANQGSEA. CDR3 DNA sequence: TGCGGCGTACGTACTAGCGAGGTCTACGAGCAGTACTTC. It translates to CGVRTSEVYEQYF.

CDR3 nucleotides: TGTGCCAGCACCCTTAGCGGGGGGGATAGCACAGATACGCAGTATTTT. Its translation is CASTLSGGDSTDTQYF. The J gene is TRBJ2-3, the V gene TRBV7-8; TRBD2 matches 11 bases. Germline V lookup: CDR1 SGHVS, CDR2 FQNEAQ. This CDR3 is built from 16 residues. Losses at the gene ends were 7 bases for V and 0 bases for J; bases not matched to a gene: 6. The full variable domain, rest sourced from reference TRBV7-8 and TRBJ2-3, is GAGVSQSPRYKVAKRGQDVALRCDPISGHVSLFWYQQALGQGPEFLTYFQNEAQLDKSGLPSDRFFAERPEGSVSTLKIQRTQQEDSAVYLCASTLSGGDSTDTQYFGPGTRLTVL.